This TCR beta chain was found in a study of vaccination and CD4 T cells after COVID-19. About the research overall: Stimulation of the cells used overlapping spike peptide pools from SARS-CoV-2 and from the common cold coronaviruses HCoV-NL63, HCoV-OC43 and HCoV-229E.

Sequence data for DNA of cultured CD4+ T cells were generated by the Oncomine TCR Beta short-read assay. After culture, CD4+ T cells served as the source for genomic DNA extraction. TCRdb passed the PCR reads through MiXCR, listing each CDR3 protein once. In the table there are 15,000 to 20,000 distinct CDR3 sequences, under 30% of which are singletons. Treatment indicated: approximately 9-day PBMC culture with coronavirus spike peptide pools or control peptides (ViraFEST assay). V lost 1 base and J 7 bases, leaving 11 bases between the germline ends. The CDR3 loop spans 13 amino acids. Germline V gene data show CDR1 as SGHTA and CDR2 as FQGNSA. The sample holds one count of this clonotype. The target antigen is unknown.

The sequencing sample was made of cultured CD4+ T cells from blood. This receptor was taken from a human donor with COVID-19. V gene TRBV7-2 combines with J gene TRBJ2-7, with no clear D. This CDR3 is CASSLGAGREQYF. The CDR3 DNA reads as TGTGCCAGCAGCTTAGGGGCAGGAAGAGAGCAGTACTTC.